This entry concerns a single T cell receptor beta chain. The data were obtained in a study of blood T cell repertoires in COVID-19. Study context: T cells, B-cell-depleted T cells, or PBMCs provided the cDNA or gDNA that served as material.

In the authors' workflow: Nucleated cell counts were estimated from reference gene primer amplification. Sequencing was performed with immunoSEQ multiplex PCR; in TCRdb, only in-frame clones are kept and a portion is missing. V and J calls and clone size follow that table, whereas D and trimming were derived from the DNA. The data hold roughly 230,000 clones, with approximately 83% observed a single time. The CDR3 covers 15 residues. V trimming: 6 bases; J trimming: 5 bases; junction bases outside the gene matches: 11. Germline values: CDR1 SGHTA, CDR2 FQGTGA. The V gene is TRBV7-3, the J gene TRBJ2-7; 9 bases map to TRBD2. The specimen was peripheral blood. The sequence was obtained from a man over 45 with active or convalescent COVID-19. The CDR3 DNA reads TGTGCCAGCAGTCTAGCGGGGTACCCTACTAACGAGCAGTACTTC. Protein: CASSLAGYPTNEQYF.